This T cell receptor (beta chain) was captured by sequencing in a study of tumor and adjacent non-tumor tissue in lung cancer. Study-level background: Stage I to III disease affected ten to eleven men and roughly five women aged about 31 to 85.

Concerning this clonotype itself: The junction differs from germline at one of its ends, possibly a read error.

Three rounds of nested PCR, following a modified ARM-PCR protocol, produced the TCRbeta library. TCRdb called the multiplex PCR reads again in MiXCR, with one record for every CDR3 protein. The sample lists approximately 79,000 distinct CDR3 sequences, 76% occurring once. This sample's RNA came from whole unsorted tissue. More than 3 cm separated this lung sample from the edge of the tumor. The CDR3 runs 15 residues. The germline CDR1 and CDR2 sequences are MNHEY and SVGEGT. The receptor comes from an older man with non-small cell lung cancer. The gene calls are TRBV6-2 or TRBV6-3 and TRBJ2-7; the match to TRBD1 covers 7 bases. Sequencing was carried out using distant non-tumor lung tissue. CDR3 bases: TGTGCTAGCAGTACTAAGACAGGGAGATCCCACGAGCAGTACTTC. Translating gives CASSTKTGRSHEQYF.